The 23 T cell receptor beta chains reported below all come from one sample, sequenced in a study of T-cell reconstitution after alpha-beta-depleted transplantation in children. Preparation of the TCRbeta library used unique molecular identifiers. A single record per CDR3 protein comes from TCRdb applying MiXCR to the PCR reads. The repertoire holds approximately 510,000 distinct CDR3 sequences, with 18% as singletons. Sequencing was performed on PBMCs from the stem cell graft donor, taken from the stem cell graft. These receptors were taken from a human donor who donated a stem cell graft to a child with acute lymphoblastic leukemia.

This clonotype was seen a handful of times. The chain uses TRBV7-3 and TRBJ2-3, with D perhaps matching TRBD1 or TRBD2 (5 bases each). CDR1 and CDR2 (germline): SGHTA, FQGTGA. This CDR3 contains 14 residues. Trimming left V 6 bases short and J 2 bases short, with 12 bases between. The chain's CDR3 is CASSFGDLTDTQYF. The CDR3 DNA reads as TGTGCCAGCAGTTTCGGGGACCTCACAGATACGCAGTATTTT. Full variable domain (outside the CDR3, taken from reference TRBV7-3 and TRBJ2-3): GAGVSQTPSNKVTEKGKYVELRCDPISGHTALYWYRQSLGQGPEFLIYFQGTGAADDSGLPNDRFFAVRPEGSVSTLKIQRTERGDSAVYLCASSFGDLTDTQYFGPGTRLTVL.

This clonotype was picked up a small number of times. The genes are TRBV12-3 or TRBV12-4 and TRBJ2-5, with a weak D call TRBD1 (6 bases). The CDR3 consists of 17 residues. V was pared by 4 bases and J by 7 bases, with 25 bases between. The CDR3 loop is CASSSTRAGTSWGTQYF. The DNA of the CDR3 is TGTGCCAGCAGTTCCACACGTGCCGGGACATCATGGGGGACCCAGTACTTC.

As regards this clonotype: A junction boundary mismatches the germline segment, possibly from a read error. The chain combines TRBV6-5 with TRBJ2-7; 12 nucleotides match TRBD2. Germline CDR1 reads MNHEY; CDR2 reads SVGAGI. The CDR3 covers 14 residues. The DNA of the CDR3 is TGTGCCAGCAGTACTAGCGGGAGGCTCTACGAGCACTACTTC. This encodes CASSTSGRLYEHYF.

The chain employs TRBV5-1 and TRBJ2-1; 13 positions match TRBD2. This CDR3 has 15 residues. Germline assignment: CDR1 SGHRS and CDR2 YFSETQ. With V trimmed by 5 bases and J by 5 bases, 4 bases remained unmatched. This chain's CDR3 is CASSPGLAGDNEQFF. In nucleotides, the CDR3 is TGCGCCAGCAGTCCAGGACTAGCGGGAGACAATGAGCAGTTCTTC.

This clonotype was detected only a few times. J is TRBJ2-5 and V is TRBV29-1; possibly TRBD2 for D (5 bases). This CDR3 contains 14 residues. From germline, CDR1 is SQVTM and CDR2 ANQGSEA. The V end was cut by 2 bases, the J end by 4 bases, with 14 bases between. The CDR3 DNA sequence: TGCAGCGTTGAAAGGGTTTCAGAGGGAGAGACCCAGTACTTC. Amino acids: CSVERVSEGETQYF.

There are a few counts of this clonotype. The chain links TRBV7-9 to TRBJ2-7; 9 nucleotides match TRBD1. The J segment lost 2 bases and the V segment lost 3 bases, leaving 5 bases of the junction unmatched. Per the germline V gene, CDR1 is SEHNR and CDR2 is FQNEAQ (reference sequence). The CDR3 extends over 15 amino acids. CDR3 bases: TGTGCCAGCAGCTTCGGGACAGGGTCCCCCTACGAGCAGTACTTC. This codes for CASSFGTGSPYEQYF. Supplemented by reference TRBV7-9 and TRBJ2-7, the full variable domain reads DTGVSQNPRHKITKRGQNVTFRCDPISEHNRLYWYRQTLGQGPEFLTYFQNEAQLEKSRLLSDRFSAERPKGSFSTLEIQRTEQGDSAMYLCASSFGTGSPYEQYFGPGTRLTVT.

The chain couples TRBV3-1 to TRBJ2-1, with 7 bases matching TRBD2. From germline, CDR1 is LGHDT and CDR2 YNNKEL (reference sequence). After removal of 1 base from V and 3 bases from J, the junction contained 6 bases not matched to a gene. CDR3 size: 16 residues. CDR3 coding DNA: TGTGCCAGCAGCCAAGGGCGACTAGCCCTCTACAATGAGCAGTTCTTC. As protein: CASSQGRLALYNEQFF.

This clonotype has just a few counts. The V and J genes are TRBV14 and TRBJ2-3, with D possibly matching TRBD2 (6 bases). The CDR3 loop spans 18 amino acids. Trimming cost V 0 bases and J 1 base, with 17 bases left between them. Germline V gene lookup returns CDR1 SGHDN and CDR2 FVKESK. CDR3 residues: CASSQEALSSVGTDTQYF. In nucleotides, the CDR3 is TGTGCCAGCAGCCAAGAAGCCCTTTCTAGCGTTGGCACAGATACGCAGTATTTT.

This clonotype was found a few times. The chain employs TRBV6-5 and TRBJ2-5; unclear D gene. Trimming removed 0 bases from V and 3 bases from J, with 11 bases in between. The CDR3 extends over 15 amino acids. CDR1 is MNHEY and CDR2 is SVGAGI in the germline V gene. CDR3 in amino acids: CASSYSNGFEETQYF. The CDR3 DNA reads TGTGCCAGCAGTTACTCGAACGGCTTTGAAGAGACCCAGTACTTC.

CDR3 nucleotides: TGCAGCGTTGATGGGGTGACGCAGTTCTTC. It translates to CSVDGVTQFF. The J gene is TRBJ2-1, the V gene TRBV29-1; D unclear. There are 10 residues in the CDR3. The V gene lost 3 bases and the J gene lost 12 bases, with 9 bases spanning the gap. Germline V gives CDR1 SQVTM, CDR2 ANQGSEA.

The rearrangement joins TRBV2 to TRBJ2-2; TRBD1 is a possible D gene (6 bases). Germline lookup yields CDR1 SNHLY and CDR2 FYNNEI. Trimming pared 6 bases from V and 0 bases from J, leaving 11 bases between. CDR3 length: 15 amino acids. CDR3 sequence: CASSPRGPNTGELFF. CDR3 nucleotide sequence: TGTGCCAGCAGCCCCAGGGGTCCGAACACCGGGGAGCTGTTTTTT. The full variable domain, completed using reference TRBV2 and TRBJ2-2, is EPEVTQTPSHQVTQMGQEVILRCVPISNHLYFYWYRQILGQKVEFLVSFYNNEISEKSEIFDDQFSVERPDGSNFTLKIRSTKLEDSAMYFCASSPRGPNTGELFFGEGSRLTVL.

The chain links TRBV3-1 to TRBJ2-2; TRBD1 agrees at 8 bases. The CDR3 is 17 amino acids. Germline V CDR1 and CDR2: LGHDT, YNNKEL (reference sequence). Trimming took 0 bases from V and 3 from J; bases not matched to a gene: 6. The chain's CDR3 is CASSQEGAGQDTGELFF. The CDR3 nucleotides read TGTGCCAGCAGCCAAGAGGGTGCGGGACAGGACACCGGGGAGCTGTTTTTT.

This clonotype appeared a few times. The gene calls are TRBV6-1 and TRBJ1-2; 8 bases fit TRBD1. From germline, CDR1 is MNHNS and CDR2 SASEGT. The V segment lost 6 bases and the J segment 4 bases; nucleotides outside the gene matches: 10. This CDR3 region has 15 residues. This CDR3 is CASSFLGGTGYGYTF. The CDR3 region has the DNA TGTGCCAGCAGCTTCTTGGGCGGGACAGGCTATGGCTACACCTTC.

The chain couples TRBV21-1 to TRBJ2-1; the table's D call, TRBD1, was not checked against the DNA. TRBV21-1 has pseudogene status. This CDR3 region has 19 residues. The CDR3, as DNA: TGTGCCAGCAGCGTCAACTCGAGGGGACAGAAACCCTTGATCAATGAGCAGTTCTTC. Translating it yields CASSVNSRGQKPLINEQFF.

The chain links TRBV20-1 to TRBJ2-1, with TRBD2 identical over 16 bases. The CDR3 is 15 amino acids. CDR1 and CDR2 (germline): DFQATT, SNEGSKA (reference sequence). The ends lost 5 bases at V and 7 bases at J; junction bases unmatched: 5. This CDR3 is CSALPGLAGGNEQFF. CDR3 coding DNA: TGCAGTGCTCTTCCGGGACTAGCGGGAGGGAATGAGCAGTTCTTC.

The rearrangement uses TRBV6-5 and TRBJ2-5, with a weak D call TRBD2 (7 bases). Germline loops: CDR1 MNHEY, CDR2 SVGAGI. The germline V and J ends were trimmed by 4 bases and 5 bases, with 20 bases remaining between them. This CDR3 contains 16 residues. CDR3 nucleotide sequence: TGTGCCAGCAGTTCCGTGGCGGGGGCGGGCGAGGAGACCCAGTACTTC. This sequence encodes CASSSVAGAGEETQYF.

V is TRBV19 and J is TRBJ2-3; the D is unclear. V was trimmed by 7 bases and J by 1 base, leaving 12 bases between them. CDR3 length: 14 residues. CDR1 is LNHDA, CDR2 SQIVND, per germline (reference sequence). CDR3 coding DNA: TGTGCCAGTAAGCTGGGTTTCGGCACAGATACGCAGTATTTT. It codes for CASKLGFGTDTQYF. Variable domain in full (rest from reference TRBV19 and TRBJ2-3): DGGITQSPKYLFRKEGQNVTLSCEQNLNHDAMYWYRQDPGQGLRLIYYSQIVNDFQKGDIAEGYSVSREKKESFPLTVTSAQKNPTAFYLCASKLGFGTDTQYFGPGTRLTVL.

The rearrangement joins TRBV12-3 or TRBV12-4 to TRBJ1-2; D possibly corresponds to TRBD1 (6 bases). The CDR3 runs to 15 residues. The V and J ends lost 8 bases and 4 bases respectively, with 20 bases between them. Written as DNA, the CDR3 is TGTGCCAGCGGTCTTACAGGGCCATCGGGCTATGGCTACACCTTC. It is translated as CASGLTGPSGYGYTF.

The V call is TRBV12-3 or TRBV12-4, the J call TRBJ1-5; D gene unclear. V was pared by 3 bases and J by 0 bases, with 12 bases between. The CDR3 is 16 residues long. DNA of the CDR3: TGTGCCAGCAGTTTCCAGATCCGGTATAGCAATCAGCCCCAGCATTTT. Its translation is CASSFQIRYSNQPQHF.

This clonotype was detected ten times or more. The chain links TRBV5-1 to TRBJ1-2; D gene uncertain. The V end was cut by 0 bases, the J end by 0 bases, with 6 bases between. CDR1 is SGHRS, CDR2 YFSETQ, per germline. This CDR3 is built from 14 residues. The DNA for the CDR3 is TGCGCCAGCAGCTTGGTACACTCTAACTATGGCTACACCTTC. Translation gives CASSLVHSNYGYTF. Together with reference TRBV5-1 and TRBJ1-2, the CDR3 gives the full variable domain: KAGVTQTPRYLIKTRGQQVTLSCSPISGHRSVSWYQQTPGQGLQFLFEYFSETQRNKGNFPGRFSGRQFSNSRSEMNVSTLELGDSALYLCASSLVHSNYGYTFGSGTRLTVV.

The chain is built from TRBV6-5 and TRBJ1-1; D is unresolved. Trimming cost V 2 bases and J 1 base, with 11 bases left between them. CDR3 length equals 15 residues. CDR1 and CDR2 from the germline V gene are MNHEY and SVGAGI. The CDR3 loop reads CASSYGFRSNTEAFF. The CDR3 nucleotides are TGTGCCAGCAGTTACGGGTTTAGGTCGAACACTGAAGCTTTCTTT.

Here the CDR3 reads CSASPGQGMNTEAFF. The CDR3 DNA is TGCAGTGCATCCCCTGGACAGGGGATGAACACTGAAGCTTTCTTT. This chain links TRBV20-1 with TRBJ1-1; 9 nucleotides match TRBD1. Germline V gene data show CDR1 as DFQATT and CDR2 as SNEGSKA (reference sequence). The trim removed 6 bases at V and 0 bases at J, leaving 8 bases unmatched. This CDR3 comprises 15 residues.

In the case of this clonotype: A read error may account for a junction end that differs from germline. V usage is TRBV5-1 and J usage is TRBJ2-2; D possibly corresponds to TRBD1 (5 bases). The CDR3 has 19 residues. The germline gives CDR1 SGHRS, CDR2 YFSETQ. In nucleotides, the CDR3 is TGCGGCAGCAGCTTGCTCTTTTTTGACAGCATCCTCAACACCGGGGAGCTGTTTTTT. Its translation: CGSSLLFFDSILNTGELFF.